The rows below give T cell receptor beta chains drawn from one sample of a study of regulatory T cells in long-lasting Graves disease. TCRdb itself ran the multiplex PCR reads through MiXCR, one entry per CDR3 protein. Of some 420,000 distinct CDR3 sequences in the sample, 20% to 25% were seen once. Sequencing was performed on peripheral blood mononuclear cells (PBMCs), taken when the disease was refractory, from a patient treated with antithyroid drugs. Source of these receptors: a female donor with Graves disease. The CDR3 runs from the conserved cysteine through the conserved F or W. Fields, in order: CDR3 length, V gene, D gene, clone size, J gene, CDR3 protein, CDR3 DNA. D genes are given only for firm matches. Expanded clones are given a class, and other clones once, few, many or no size at all.

16	TRBV6-1	TRBD1	.	TRBJ2-2	CASGQWQGVYTGELFF	TGTGCCAGCGGGCAGTGGCAGGGGGTCTACACCGGGGAGCTGTTTTTT
14	TRBV28	TRBD1	.	TRBJ2-3	CASSLGTALYTQYF	TGTGCCAGCAGTTTAGGGACAGCACTGTATACGCAGTATTTT
13	TRBV27	.	many	TRBJ1-2	CASSLGGFYGYTF	TGTGCCAGCAGTTTGGGGGGCTTCTATGGCTACACCTTC
16	TRBV20-1	TRBD2	few	TRBJ2-4	CSARVSGGRIENIQYF	TGCAGTGCTAGAGTTAGCGGCGGGAGAATAGAAAACATTCAGTACTTC
14	TRBV6-1	.	many	TRBJ2-7	CASSPRAGRGEQYF	TGTGCCAGCAGTCCCAGGGCCGGGCGTGGCGAGCAGTACTTC
16	TRBV7-3	TRBD2	.	TRBJ2-3	CASSTFIAGDSDTQYF	TGTGCCAGCAGCACCTTCATAGCGGGAGATTCGGATACGCAGTATTTT
14	TRBV6-1	.	many	TRBJ1-1	CASSKDRLNTEAFF	TGTGCCAGCAGTAAGGACAGACTGAACACTGAAGCTTTCTTT
15	TRBV15	.	.	TRBJ1-5	CATSREGGGLQPQHF	TGTGCCACCAGCAGAGAGGGAGGAGGGCTACAGCCCCAGCATTTT
15	TRBV28	TRBD2	many	TRBJ2-2	CASSFAGAHTGELFF	TGTGCCAGCAGTTTCGCGGGAGCTCACACCGGGGAGCTGTTTTTT
17	TRBV5-6	TRBD1	few	TRBJ1-1	CASSWHRDRGLDAEAFF	TGTGCCAGCAGCTGGCACCGGGACAGGGGGCTGGACGCTGAAGCTTTCTTT
15	TRBV19	.	.	TRBJ1-1	CASSIGFGRVAEAFF	TGTGCCAGTAGTATTGGCTTTGGAAGGGTGGCTGAAGCTTTCTTT
13	TRBV7-2	.	.	TRBJ2-5	CASSLGETSVQYF	TGTGCCAGCAGCCTGGGGGAGACCTCCGTCCAGTACTTC